The sequence of this TCR beta chain was determined in a study of T cells in localized non-small cell lung cancer. Overall study findings and caveats: Researchers found a median around 50 of the top 100 tumor clones in adjacent lung. Because sequencing included only one region (of the tumor), heterogeneity remains possible. Clonality peaked in uninvolved adjacent lung rather than tumor.

Of note for this clone: Its antigen remains unidentified.

The repertoire was sequenced with immunoSEQ multiplex PCR; TCRdb's copy has only in-frame clones and lacks some. The data hold 78,000 or so clones, with approximately 84% observed a single time. Trimming removed 8 bases from V and 2 bases from J; junction bases left unmatched: 2. The germline V gene has CDR1 SGHNT and CDR2 YENEEA. This CDR3 is 14 amino acids long. The source is a man aged 40 to 69 with stage I lung adenocarcinoma. The sample here was peripheral blood, taken before any cancer treatment. The chain recombines TRBV11-3 with TRBJ2-1, with 11 bases identical to TRBD2. CDR3 sequence: CASVAGGPYNEQFF. As DNA, the CDR3 is TGTGCCAGCGTAGCGGGGGGGCCCTACAATGAGCAGTTCTTC.